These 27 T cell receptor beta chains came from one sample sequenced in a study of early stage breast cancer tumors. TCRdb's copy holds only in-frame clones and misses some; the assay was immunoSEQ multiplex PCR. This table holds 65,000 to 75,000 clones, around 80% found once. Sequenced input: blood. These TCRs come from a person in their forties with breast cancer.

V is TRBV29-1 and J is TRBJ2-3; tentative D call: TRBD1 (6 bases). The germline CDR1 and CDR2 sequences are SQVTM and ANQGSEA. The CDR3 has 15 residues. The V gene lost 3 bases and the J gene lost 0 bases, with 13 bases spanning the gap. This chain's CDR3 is CSVEDSFTSTDTQYF. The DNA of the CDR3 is TGCAGCGTTGAGGACAGCTTTACTAGCACAGATACGCAGTATTTT.

CDR3 amino acids: CASSLYGGFNYGYTF. In nucleotides, the CDR3 is TGTGCCAGCAGTTTGTATGGTGGGTTTAACTATGGCTACACCTTC. The rearrangement links TRBV28 to TRBJ1-2, with unresolved D. V dropped 3 bases and J dropped 1 base, with 12 bases sitting between them. CDR1 is MDHEN and CDR2 is SYDVKM in the germline V gene. The CDR3 runs 15 residues.

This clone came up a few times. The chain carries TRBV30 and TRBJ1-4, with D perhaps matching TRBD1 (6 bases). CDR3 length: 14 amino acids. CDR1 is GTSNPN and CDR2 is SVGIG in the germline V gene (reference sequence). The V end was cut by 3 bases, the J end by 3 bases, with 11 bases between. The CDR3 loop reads CAWSEGTPNEKLFF. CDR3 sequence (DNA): TGTGCCTGGAGCGAGGGGACACCTAATGAAAAACTGTTTTTT.

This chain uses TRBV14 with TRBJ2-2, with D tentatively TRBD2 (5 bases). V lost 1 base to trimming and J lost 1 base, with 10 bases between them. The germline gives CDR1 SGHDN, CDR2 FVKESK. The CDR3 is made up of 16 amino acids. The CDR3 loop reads CASSQVTGLNTGELFF. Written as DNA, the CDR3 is TGTGCCAGCAGCCAAGTCACGGGGTTGAACACCGGGGAGCTGTTTTTT.

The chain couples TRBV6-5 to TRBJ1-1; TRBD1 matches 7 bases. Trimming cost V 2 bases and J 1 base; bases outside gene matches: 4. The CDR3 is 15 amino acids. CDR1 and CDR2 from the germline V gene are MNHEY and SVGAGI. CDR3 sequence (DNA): TGTGCCAGCAGTTACGGGGGACAGCCGAACACTGAAGCTTTCTTT. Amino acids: CASSYGGQPNTEAFF.

For the CDR3, the DNA is TGTGCCAGCAGCTTAGGACAGGAGTACGGACAGTACTTC. It yields the protein CASSLGQEYGQYF. The gene calls are TRBV5-5 and TRBJ2-7; the match to TRBD1 covers 7 bases. The ends lost 2 bases at V and 10 bases at J; junction bases unmatched: 9. From germline, CDR1 is SGHKS and CDR2 YYEKEE (reference sequence). This CDR3 contains 13 residues.

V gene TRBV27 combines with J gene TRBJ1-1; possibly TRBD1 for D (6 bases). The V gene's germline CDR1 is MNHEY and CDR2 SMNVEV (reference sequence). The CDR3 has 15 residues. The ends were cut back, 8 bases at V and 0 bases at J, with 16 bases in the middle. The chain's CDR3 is CASRNRALMNTEAFF. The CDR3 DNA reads TGTGCCAGCCGCAACAGGGCCCTCATGAACACTGAAGCTTTCTTT.

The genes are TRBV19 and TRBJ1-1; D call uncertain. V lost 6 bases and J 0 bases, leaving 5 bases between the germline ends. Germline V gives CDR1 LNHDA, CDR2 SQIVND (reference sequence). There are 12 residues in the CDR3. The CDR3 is CASRDMNTEAFF. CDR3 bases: TGTGCCAGTAGAGACATGAACACTGAAGCTTTCTTT.

The CDR3 reads CAWSPPQTTNEKLFF. In nucleotides, the CDR3 is TGTGCCTGGAGCCCCCCGCAGACAACTAATGAAAAACTGTTTTTT. The chain has TRBV30 and TRBJ1-4; the D is unclear. From germline, CDR1 is GTSNPN and CDR2 SVGIG (reference sequence). Trimming removed 3 bases from V and 0 bases from J, with 11 bases in between. The CDR3 consists of 15 residues.

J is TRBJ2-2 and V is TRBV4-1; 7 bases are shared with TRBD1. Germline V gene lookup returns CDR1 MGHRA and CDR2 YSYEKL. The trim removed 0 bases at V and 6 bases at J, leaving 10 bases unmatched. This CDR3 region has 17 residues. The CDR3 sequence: CASSQDYRGFLAGELFF. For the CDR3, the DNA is TGCGCCAGCAGCCAAGATTACAGGGGTTTTTTAGCCGGGGAGCTGTTTTTT.

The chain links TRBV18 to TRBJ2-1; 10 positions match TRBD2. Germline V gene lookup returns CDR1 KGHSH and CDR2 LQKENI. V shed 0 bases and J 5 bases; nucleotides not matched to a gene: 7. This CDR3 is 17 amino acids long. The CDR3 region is CASSPPQGLASNNEQFF. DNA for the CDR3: TGTGCCAGCTCACCACCCCAGGGACTAGCGAGTAACAATGAGCAGTTCTTC.

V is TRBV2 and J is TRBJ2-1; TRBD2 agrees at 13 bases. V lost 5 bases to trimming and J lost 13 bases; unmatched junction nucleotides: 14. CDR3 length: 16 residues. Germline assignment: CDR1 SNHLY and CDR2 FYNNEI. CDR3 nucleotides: TGTGCCAGCAGTCCGGTAGGACTAGCGGGAGTAGGACATCAGTTCTTC. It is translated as CASSPVGLAGVGHQFF.

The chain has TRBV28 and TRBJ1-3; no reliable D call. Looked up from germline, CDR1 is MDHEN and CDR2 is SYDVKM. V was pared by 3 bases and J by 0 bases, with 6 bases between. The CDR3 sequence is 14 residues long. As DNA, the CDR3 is TGTGCCAGCAGTTTTCTCGGCTCTGGAAACACCATATATTTT. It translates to CASSFLGSGNTIYF.

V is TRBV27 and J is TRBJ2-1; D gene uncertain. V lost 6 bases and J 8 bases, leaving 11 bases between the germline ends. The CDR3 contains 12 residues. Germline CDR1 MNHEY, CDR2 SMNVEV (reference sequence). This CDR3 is CASRKERYEQFF. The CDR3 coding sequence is TGTGCCAGCAGGAAGGAGCGTTATGAGCAGTTCTTC.

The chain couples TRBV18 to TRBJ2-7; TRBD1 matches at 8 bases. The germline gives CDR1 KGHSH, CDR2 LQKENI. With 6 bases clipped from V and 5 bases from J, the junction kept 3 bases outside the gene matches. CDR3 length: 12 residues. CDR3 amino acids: CASSRGLHEQYF. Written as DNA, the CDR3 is TGTGCCAGCTCCAGGGGGCTCCACGAGCAGTACTTC.

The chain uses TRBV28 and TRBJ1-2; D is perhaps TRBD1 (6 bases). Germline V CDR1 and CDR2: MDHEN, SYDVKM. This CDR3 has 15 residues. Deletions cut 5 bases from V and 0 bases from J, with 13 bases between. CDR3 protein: CASSDPRGSNYGYTF. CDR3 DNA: TGTGCCAGCAGTGACCCCAGGGGTTCTAACTATGGCTACACCTTC.

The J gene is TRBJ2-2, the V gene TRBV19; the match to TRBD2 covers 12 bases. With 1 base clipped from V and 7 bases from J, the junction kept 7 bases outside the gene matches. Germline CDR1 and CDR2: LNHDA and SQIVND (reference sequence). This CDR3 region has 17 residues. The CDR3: CASSIAASGRAVGELFF. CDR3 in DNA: TGTGCCAGTAGTATAGCGGCTAGCGGGAGGGCCGTCGGGGAGCTGTTTTTT.

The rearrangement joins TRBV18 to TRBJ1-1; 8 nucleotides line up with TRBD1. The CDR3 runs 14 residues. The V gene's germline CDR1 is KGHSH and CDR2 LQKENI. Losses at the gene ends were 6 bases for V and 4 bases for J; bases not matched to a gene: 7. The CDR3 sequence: CASSRGQESTEAFF. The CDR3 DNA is TGTGCCAGCTCCCGGGGACAGGAAAGCACTGAAGCTTTCTTT.

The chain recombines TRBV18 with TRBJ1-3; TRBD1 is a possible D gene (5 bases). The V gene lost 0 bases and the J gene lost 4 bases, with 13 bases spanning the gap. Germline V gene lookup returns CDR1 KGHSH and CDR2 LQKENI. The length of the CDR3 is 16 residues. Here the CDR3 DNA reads TGTGCCAGCTCACCACCGAGCGGGACGGCCGGAAACACCATATATTTT. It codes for CASSPPSGTAGNTIYF.

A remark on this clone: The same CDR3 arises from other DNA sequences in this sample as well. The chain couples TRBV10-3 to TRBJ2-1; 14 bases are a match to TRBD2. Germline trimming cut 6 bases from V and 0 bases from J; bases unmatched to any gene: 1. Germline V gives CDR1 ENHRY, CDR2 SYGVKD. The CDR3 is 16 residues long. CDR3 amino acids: CAIRGTSGSSYNEQFF. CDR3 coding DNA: TGTGCCATCAGGGGGACTAGCGGGAGCTCCTACAATGAGCAGTTCTTC.

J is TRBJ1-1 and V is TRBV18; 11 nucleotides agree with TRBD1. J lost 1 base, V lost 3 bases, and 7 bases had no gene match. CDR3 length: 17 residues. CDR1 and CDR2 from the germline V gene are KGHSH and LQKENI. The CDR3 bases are TGTGCCAGCTCACCCCTGGACAGGGGGCGAGGGAACACTGAAGCTTTCTTT. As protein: CASSPLDRGRGNTEAFF. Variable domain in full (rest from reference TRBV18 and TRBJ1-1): NAGVMQNPRHLVRRRGQEARLRCSPMKGHSHVYWYRQLPEEGLKFMVYLQKENIIDESGMPKERFSAEFPKEGPSILRIQQVVRGDSAAYFCASSPLDRGRGNTEAFFGQGTRLTVV.

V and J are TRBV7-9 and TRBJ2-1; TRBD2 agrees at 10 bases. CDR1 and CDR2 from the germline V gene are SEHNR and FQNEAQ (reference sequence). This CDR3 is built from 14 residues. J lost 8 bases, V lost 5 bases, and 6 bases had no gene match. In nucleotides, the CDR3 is TGTGCCAGCAGCAGACTAGCGGGTGGCGATGAGCAGTTCTTC. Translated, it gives CASSRLAGGDEQFF. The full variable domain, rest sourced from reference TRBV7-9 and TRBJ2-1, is DTGVSQNPRHKITKRGQNVTFRCDPISEHNRLYWYRQTLGQGPEFLTYFQNEAQLEKSRLLSDRFSAERPKGSFSTLEIQRTEQGDSAMYLCASSRLAGGDEQFFGPGTRLTVL.

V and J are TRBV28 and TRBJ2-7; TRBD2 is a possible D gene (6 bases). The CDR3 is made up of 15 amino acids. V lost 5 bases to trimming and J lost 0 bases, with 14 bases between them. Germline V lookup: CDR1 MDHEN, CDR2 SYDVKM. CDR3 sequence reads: CASSVAGTGSYEQYF. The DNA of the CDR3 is TGTGCCAGCAGTGTAGCCGGGACTGGCTCCTACGAGCAGTACTTC.

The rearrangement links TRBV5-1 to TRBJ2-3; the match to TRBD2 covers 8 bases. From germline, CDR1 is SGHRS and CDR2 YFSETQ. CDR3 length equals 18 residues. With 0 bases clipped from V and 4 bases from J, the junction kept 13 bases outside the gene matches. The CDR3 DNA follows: TGCGCCAGCAGCTTGGACGCTGTAGCGGGGACGGTCGCAGATACGCAGTATTTT. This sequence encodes CASSLDAVAGTVADTQYF.

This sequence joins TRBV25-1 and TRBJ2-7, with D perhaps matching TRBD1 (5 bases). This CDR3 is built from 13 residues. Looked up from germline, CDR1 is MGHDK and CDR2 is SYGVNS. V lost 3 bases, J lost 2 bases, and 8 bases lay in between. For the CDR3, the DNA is TGTGCCAGCAGTGATGACAGACCCTACGAGCAGTACTTC. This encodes CASSDDRPYEQYF.

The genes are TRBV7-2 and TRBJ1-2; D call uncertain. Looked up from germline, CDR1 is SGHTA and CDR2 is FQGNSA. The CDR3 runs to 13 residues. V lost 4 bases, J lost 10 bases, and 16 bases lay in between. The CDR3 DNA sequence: TGTGCCAGCAGCTCCCGCCGAAATGGGGACTACACCTTC. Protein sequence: CASSSRRNGDYTF. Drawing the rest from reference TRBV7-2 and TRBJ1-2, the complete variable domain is GAGVSQSPSNKVTEKGKDVELRCDPISGHTALYWYRQSLGQGLEFLIYFQGNSAPDKSGLPSDRFSAERTGGSVSTLTIQRTQQEDSAVYLCASSSRRNGDYTFGSGTRLTVV.

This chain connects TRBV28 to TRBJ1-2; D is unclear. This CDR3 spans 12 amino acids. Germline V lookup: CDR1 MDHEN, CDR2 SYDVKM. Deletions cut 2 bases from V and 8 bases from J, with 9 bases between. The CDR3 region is CASSLRGRGYTF. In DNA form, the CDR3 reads TGTGCCAGCAGTTTACGAGGGCGCGGCTACACCTTC.